One TCR beta chain is described in this entry. This sample is drawn from a study of blood T cell repertoires in COVID-19. Libraries were prepared by immunoSEQ multiplex PCR; TCRdb keeps only in-frame clonotypes and omits some of them. Here the sample spans around 240,000 clones, 80% to 90% being singletons. This TCR was recovered from a woman between 45 and 65 years old who had recovered from COVID-19. The sample was PBMCs or T cells enriched from blood (not recorded which).

CDR3 coding DNA: TGTGCCAGCCGTGCTCCAGGGGCGAGGGAAAAACTGTTTTTT. Amino acid sequence: CASRAPGAREKLFF. The rearrangement uses TRBV27 and TRBJ1-4; TRBD1 might be the D (6 bases). There are 14 residues in the CDR3. Trimming took 8 bases from V and 8 from J, leaving 18 bases between them. In germline, CDR1 is MNHEY, CDR2 SMNVEV (reference sequence).